This TCR beta chain originates from a study of blood T cell repertoires in COVID-19. TCRdb's table, derived via immunoSEQ multiplex PCR, lists solely in-frame clones and lacks some. The table shows about 160,000 clones, with under 90% occurring only once. In germline, CDR1 is MGHDK, CDR2 SYGVNS. This CDR3 has 13 residues. V was pared by 6 bases and J by 0 bases, with 8 bases between. The source of this sequence is a woman aged 80 or older with active or convalescent COVID-19. The sample taken for sequencing was peripheral blood. V and J are TRBV25-1 and TRBJ1-1, with D possibly matching TRBD1 (6 bases). This CDR3 reads CASSDRLNTEAFF. CDR3 sequence (DNA): TGTGCCAGCAGCGACAGGCTGAACACTGAAGCTTTCTTT.